Judged by abundance, the clone carrying this T cell receptor beta chain is medium-sized (0.01 to 0.1%). The CDR3 is made up of 16 amino acids. Germline V CDR1 and CDR2: LGHNA, YSLEER. V dropped 0 bases and J dropped 4; count of bases not matched to a gene: 3. Under the authors' procedure: Nucleated cell counts were estimated from reference gene primer amplification. Profiled with immunoSEQ multiplex PCR; TCRdb holds only in-frame clones, not every one. V and J calls plus clone size are reproduced from that table; the DNA served to infer D and trimming. Of 95,000 to 120,000 clones in the sample, roughly 90% were seen once. The data derive from a study of blood T cell repertoires in COVID-19.

The source of this sequence is a woman aged 70-85 years who had recovered from COVID-19. This chain uses TRBV4-3 with TRBJ2-1; 10 bases match TRBD2. The sequencing input was peripheral blood. The CDR3 is CASSQDPSGGYNEQFF. CDR3 coding DNA: TGCGCCAGCAGCCAAGACCCTAGCGGGGGATACAATGAGCAGTTCTTC.